The clone carrying this T cell receptor (beta chain) came up many times. Its specificity is unknown. RNA transcripts were the template, and TCR beta CDR3 regions were amplified from them. First-round RT-PCR used HTBI primers; second-round multiplex PCR followed. TCRdb reprocessed the multiplex PCR reads with MiXCR, giving one entry per CDR3 protein. The sample yields approximately 460,000 distinct CDR3 sequences, approximately 15% seen once. Germline-derived CDR1 and CDR2 are SGHNT and YENEEA. This CDR3 is 13 amino acids long. Trimming shortened V by 6 bases and J by 1 base, and 9 bases separated the two germline ends. None of the included patients had other autoimmune diseases, uncontrolled infections, pregnancy or lactation, as these led to exclusion. Orbital computed tomography and thyroid ultrasound, along with TRAb, serum thyroxine and clinical symptoms, underpinned diagnosis. The PBMCs used were ones drawn from 10 ml of fresh peripheral blood.

The data are from a study of Graves' ophthalmopathy and Graves' hyperthyroidism. Findings and caveats of the study: Thyroid clonotypes that were expanded above 0.001 frequency mostly also appeared in blood.

Specimen: blood. The TCR originated in a woman in her 30s with Graves' ophthalmopathy. This sequence joins TRBV11-3 and TRBJ1-1, with no clear D. The CDR3 loop is CASSQAQNTEAFF. CDR3 in DNA: TGTGCCAGCAGTCAAGCGCAGAACACTGAAGCTTTCTTT.